This T cell receptor (beta chain) emerged from a study of blood T cell repertoires in COVID-19 (dated by TCRdb to about 2020). In the study overall: Samples from collaborators originated in the United States, Italy and Spain and spanned both the acute and convalescent phases of COVID-19. The repertoires were released in a freely available public database intended as a resource for research on the immune response to SARS-CoV-2. Sample metadata almost always included a de-identified subject ID, COVID-19 status, age in years and sex. The dataset comprised deeply sampled blood TCRbeta repertoires from subjects exposed to, actively infected with, or recovered from COVID-19. The prospective study material was composed of cDNA or gDNA derived from T cells, B-cell-depleted T cells, or PBMCs. Samples were obtained from the ongoing ImmuneRACE study (first 160 participants) and from approximately 1,200 subjects provided by 6 global collaborators. Where HLA class I and class II types were available, the types were taken from metadata supplied by the sample provider, not from assay-based typing. Study-level results and caveats: How much clinical and demographic metadata was included differed by source and by participant, and the metadata was provided uncurated.

As for this clone: What antigen it recognizes has not been identified. No much larger clonotype is one base removed from it; base qualities were not supplied.

Including cysteine and phenylalanine, the CDR3 has 14 amino acids. Left in the record is the CDR3 DNA by itself, 42 bases read in frame from the first base. From V the trimming removes 3 bases and from J it removes 7 bases, while the gene matches leave 6 bases of the junction unaccounted for. The germline V gene provides CDR1 SGHRS and CDR2 YFSETQ. TCRbeta CDR3 regions were amplified from genomic DNA by means of the immunoSEQ Assay, a bias-controlled multiplex PCR. The published analysis was carried out like this. The number of nucleated cells in each sample was estimated by amplification of reference gene primers within the assay. To quantify the absolute abundance of each unique TCRbeta CDR3 rearrangement, sequence reads were collapsed and filtered. For each sample, productive Simpson clonality was calculated as the square root of Simpson's diversity index across productive rearrangements. The clones in this table, taken by TCRdb from immuneACCESS, are in-frame only. Not every clone is retained; where verified, under half of the shortfall comes from an unresolved V gene, and the cause of the rest is unknown. V and J calls plus clone size are reproduced from that table; the DNA served to infer D and trimming. The sample contains under 150,000 clones, 82% of them found a single time. Around 7.5% of the sample belongs to the ten largest clones.

The collaborating institutions used their own protocols to collect whole blood in K2EDTA tubes. Collaborator samples were shipped for TCRbeta analysis as frozen whole blood, isolated PBMCs, or DNA extracted from either sample type. The TCR sequence derives from a man between 65 and 80 years old with active or convalescent COVID-19. Recombination joined TRBV5-1 with TRBJ1-2, with 10 bases matching TRBD1. Sequencing was done on a sample of peripheral blood. The CDR3 reads as follows: CASSWGQGQGGYTF. The sequenced DNA is TGCGCCAGCAGCTGGGGACAGGGGCAAGGTGGCTACACCTTC.